Below, 30 T cell receptor beta chains from the same sample are listed, as sequenced in a study of blood T cells in healthy people across ages. Through a sample-barcoded 5' primer and a J-beta primer mix, a second PCR was run for roughly 7 to 12 cycles. TCRdb re-called the 5' RACE reads with MiXCR, one entry per CDR3 protein. The repertoire holds hundreds of thousands of distinct CDR3 sequences, with roughly 32% as singletons. The sequenced material came from blood. The receptor source for this set is a woman of 80 years or more in good health.

This chain joins TRBV7-9 and TRBJ2-1, with 9 bases that match TRBD1. V lost 3 bases and J lost 10; bases outside the gene matches: 7. CDR1 and CDR2 from the germline V gene are SEHNR and FQNEAQ (reference sequence). The CDR3 totals 14 residues. CDR3 sequence: CASSFGQGNYEQFF. As DNA, the CDR3 is TGTGCCAGCAGCTTCGGACAGGGGAACTACGAGCAGTTCTTC.

This clonotype was observed many times. The chain couples TRBV4-3 to TRBJ2-3, with no clear D. CDR1 and CDR2 from the germline V gene are LGHNA and YSLEER. V lost 0 bases and J 5 bases, leaving 12 bases between the germline ends. There are 15 residues in the CDR3. The CDR3 spells CASSQDPRAGDTQYF. As DNA, the CDR3 is TGCGCCAGCAGCCAAGATCCACGAGCCGGAGATACGCAGTATTTT.

The table lists this clonotype with many counts. CDR3 nucleotide sequence: TGTGCCAGCAGCGCGGGACTAGCGGACTACACAGATACGCAGTATTTT. Translating it yields CASSAGLADYTDTQYF. This chain joins TRBV7-9 and TRBJ2-3; 11 nucleotides align to TRBD2. The germline CDR1 and CDR2 sequences are SEHNR and FQNEAQ (reference sequence). The V gene end was trimmed by 5 bases and the J gene end by 2 bases; junction bases not matched to a gene: 6. The CDR3 extends over 16 amino acids.

This clonotype was detected many times. V gene TRBV7-2 combines with J gene TRBJ2-1; no clear D gene. Looked up from germline, CDR1 is SGHTA and CDR2 is FQGNSA. V gave up 3 bases and J gave up 10 bases, with 13 bases separating them. The CDR3 covers 13 residues. CDR3 sequence reads: CASSFRVGREQFF. In DNA, the CDR3 is TGTGCCAGCAGCTTTAGGGTGGGCAGAGAGCAGTTCTTC.

The chain has TRBV9 and TRBJ2-2, with D possibly TRBD1 on 6 matching bases. In germline, CDR1 is SGDLS, CDR2 YYNGEE. This CDR3 region has 16 residues. Trimming took off 0 bases at V and 5 bases at J, with 14 bases between the two ends. CDR3 coding DNA: TGTGCCAGCAGCGTAGTACAGGGAAGGGCGACCGGGGAGCTGTTTTTT. Encoded protein: CASSVVQGRATGELFF.

This clonotype was found a few times. The chain has TRBV4-3 and TRBJ2-3; maybe TRBD2 (6 bases). The CDR3 runs to 14 residues. The germline gives CDR1 LGHNA, CDR2 YSLEER. Trimming pared 4 bases from V and 3 bases from J, leaving 11 bases between. The CDR3 nucleotides are TGCGCCAGCAGCCGGGAGGTCGGGACAGATACGCAGTATTTT. It translates to CASSREVGTDTQYF.

This clonotype has at least ten counts. The chain joins TRBV3-1 to TRBJ2-5; 9 bases are shared with TRBD1. V was pared by 6 bases and J by 5 bases, with 7 bases of the junction left unmatched. This CDR3 has 14 amino acids. Per the germline V gene, CDR1 is LGHDT and CDR2 is YNNKEL (reference sequence). The CDR3 region has the DNA TGTGCCAGCAGACAACAGGGGGCGGGGGAGACCCAGTACTTC. This encodes CASRQQGAGETQYF.

The chain couples TRBV20-1 to TRBJ2-4; D not resolved. Trimming removed 5 bases at V and 0 bases at J, with 14 bases between. Germline V gene lookup returns CDR1 DFQATT and CDR2 SNEGSKA (reference sequence). This CDR3 comprises 15 residues. The CDR3 DNA is TGCAGTGCTCGCCGACTGGAGCTAGCCAAAAACATTCAGTACTTC. Its protein is CSARRLELAKNIQYF.

The genes are TRBV10-3 and TRBJ1-1, with a possible D match to TRBD1 (5 bases). The CDR3 runs to 15 residues. The germline CDR1 and CDR2 sequences are ENHRY and SYGVKD. The germline V and J ends were trimmed by 6 bases and 4 bases, with 18 bases remaining between them. This CDR3 reads CAIRGGTLSPTEAFF. CDR3 coding DNA: TGTGCCATCAGGGGGGGGACGTTGAGCCCCACTGAAGCTTTCTTT.

This clonotype was seen ten or more times. The V and J genes are TRBV27 and TRBJ1-2; D uncertain. CDR3 length equals 17 residues. The germline V gene has CDR1 MNHEY and CDR2 SMNVEV (reference sequence). The V end was cut by 0 bases, the J end by 7 bases, with 21 bases between. CDR3 coding DNA: TGTGCCAGCAGTTTATCGATGCTCCCATCAGGCACTTTTGGCTACACCTTC. It specifies CASSLSMLPSGTFGYTF.

This clonotype has ten or more counts. V is TRBV12-3 or TRBV12-4 and J is TRBJ2-7, with a weak D call TRBD1 (6 bases). V lost 6 bases to trimming and J lost 3 bases, with 9 bases between them. This CDR3 has 12 residues. The CDR3 spells CASSKTGYEQYF. CDR3 DNA: TGTGCCAGCAGCAAGACAGGCTACGAGCAGTACTTC.

The rearrangement links TRBV28 to TRBJ1-2, with 7 nucleotides matching TRBD1. CDR3 size: 15 residues. J gave up 1 base and V 3 bases, and 5 bases lay outside the gene matches. Germline V lookup: CDR1 MDHEN, CDR2 SYDVKM. The CDR3 DNA sequence: TGTGCCAGCAGTTTCCGGGACAGAAATAACTATGGCTACACCTTC. Its protein is CASSFRDRNNYGYTF.

This rearrangement joins TRBV3-1 to TRBJ2-5, with D uncertain. The V end lost 4 bases, the J end lost 5 bases, and 17 bases lay between the germline ends. CDR1 and CDR2 from the germline V gene are LGHDT and YNNKEL (reference sequence). This CDR3 is 15 amino acids long. CDR3 protein: CASSRTFGVVETQYF. In DNA, the CDR3 is TGTGCCAGCAGCCGAACCTTCGGCGTCGTGGAGACCCAGTACTTC.

This clonotype appeared a single time. The junction and the germline gene differ at one end; a read error may be behind it. The V and J genes are TRBV11-3 and TRBJ2-7; TRBD2 aligns across 7 bases. The J call may be in error: the DNA end matches TRBJ2-5 better. The CDR3 extends over 17 amino acids. Germline V gene sequence: CDR1 SGHNT, CDR2 YENEEA. The CDR3 loop reads CASSSRTGLVGKETQYF. In nucleotides, the CDR3 is TGTGCCAGTAGCTCACGGACCGGACTAGTGGGGAAAGAGACCCAGTACTTC.

This clonotype has at least ten counts. The chain uses TRBV27 and TRBJ2-1; D unresolved. The CDR3 totals 12 residues. V was shortened by 5 bases and J by 10 bases, with 12 bases between the two germline ends. Germline CDR1 reads MNHEY; CDR2 reads SMNVEV (reference sequence). The CDR3 DNA reads TGTGCCAGCAGTCGCCGGAGTTGGGAGCAGTTCTTC. Residues: CASSRRSWEQFF.

V gene TRBV7-2 combines with J gene TRBJ1-1, with 7 positions matching TRBD1. V shed 4 bases and J 2 bases; nucleotides not matched to a gene: 4. There are 14 residues in the CDR3. Germline CDR1 and CDR2: SGHTA and FQGNSA. The DNA of the CDR3 is TGTGCCAGCAGCTGTAGACAGGGAAACACTGAAGCTTTCTTT. The encoded protein is CASSCRQGNTEAFF.

The V gene is TRBV30, the J gene TRBJ1-3; D remains unclear. The germline V and J ends were trimmed by 0 bases and 0 bases, with 9 bases remaining between them. The CDR3 length is 15 residues. Germline CDR1 and CDR2: GTSNPN and SVGIG (reference sequence). The CDR3 DNA sequence: TGTGCCTGGAGTGTAGGGCGTAGCTCTGGAAACACCATATATTTT. Residues: CAWSVGRSSGNTIYF.

The sample holds a few counts of this clonotype. An end of the junction differs from the germline gene, which may be a read error. The chain recombines TRBV5-1 with TRBJ1-1; perhaps TRBD1 as D (5 bases). CDR3 size: 14 residues. Germline CDR1 is SGHRS and CDR2 is YFSETQ. The CDR3 bases are TGCGCCAGCAGCTGGACGGGGGTTGCCACTGAAACTTTCTTT. Amino acids: CASSWTGVATETFF.

This chain uses TRBV6-5 with TRBJ2-5; D gene ambiguous. The CDR3 sequence is 16 residues long. V lost 0 bases and J lost 5, with 16 bases in between. The germline V gene encodes CDR1 MNHEY and CDR2 SVGAGI. The CDR3 DNA reads TGTGCCAGCAGTTACTCGTTTGGTCCTAGGGCGGAGACCCAGTACTTC. Amino acids: CASSYSFGPRAETQYF.

This clonotype occurred many times. V is TRBV9 and J is TRBJ1-6; D gene uncertain. V lost 0 bases and J 6 bases, leaving 10 bases between the germline ends. CDR3 length: 15 residues. Germline V lookup: CDR1 SGDLS, CDR2 YYNGEE. As DNA, the CDR3 is TGTGCCAGCAGCGTAGGCGACGGATTTAATTCACCCCTCCACTTT. Its protein product is CASSVGDGFNSPLHF.

At least ten counts were recorded for this clonotype. The chain links TRBV20-1 to TRBJ2-5; no clear D gene. Germline CDR1 and CDR2: DFQATT and SNEGSKA (reference sequence). V lost 6 bases, J lost 3 bases, and 5 bases lay in between. CDR3 length: 10 residues. This CDR3 reads CSANKETQYF. CDR3 in DNA: TGCAGTGCGAATAAAGAGACCCAGTACTTC.

As to this clonotype: Since a much larger clone is just one base distant, this may be a read error. The chain uses TRBV29-1 and TRBJ1-1, with no clear D. Germline loops: CDR1 SQVTM, CDR2 ANQGSEA. CDR3 length: 12 amino acids. The CDR3 loop reads CSGEPGNTEAFF. CDR3 DNA sequence: TGCAGCGGTGAACCGGGGAACACTGAAGCTTTCTTT.

This clonotype was seen ten or more times. The J gene is TRBJ2-7, the V gene TRBV11-3; D possibly corresponds to TRBD2 (5 bases). Germline V gives CDR1 SGHNT, CDR2 YENEEA. The CDR3 is made up of 13 amino acids. Deletions cut 5 bases from V and 5 bases from J, with 13 bases between. The CDR3 loop reads CASSPNGVHEQYF. The CDR3 nucleotides are TGTGCCAGCAGCCCCAACGGGGTCCACGAGCAGTACTTC.

This clonotype was seen ten or more times. The genes are TRBV12-3 or TRBV12-4 and TRBJ2-7; 7 bases agree with TRBD1. J was trimmed by 6 bases and V by 5 bases; bases with no gene match: 4. This CDR3 has 12 residues. The CDR3 sequence: CASSLTGTEQYF. The CDR3 nucleotides are TGTGCCAGCAGTCTGACAGGGACCGAGCAGTACTTC.

The rearrangement links TRBV20-1 to TRBJ2-3; 11 nucleotides align to TRBD2. The CDR3 is made up of 17 amino acids. J was trimmed by 4 bases and V by 0 bases; bases with no gene match: 9. Per germline, CDR1 DFQATT and CDR2 SNEGSKA (reference sequence). CDR3 DNA sequence: TGCAGTGCTAGAGACCCGATACTAGCGGGAGCGGCAGATACGCAGTATTTT. Translated, it gives CSARDPILAGAADTQYF.

A few counts support this clonotype. The chain couples TRBV7-3 to TRBJ1-6, with 11 bases lining up with TRBD1. Germline CDR1 is SGHTA and CDR2 is FQGTGA. CDR3 length: 21 amino acids. Trimming cost V 5 bases and J 0 bases; bases outside gene matches: 15. The CDR3 protein is CASSQPPPGQGVSSYNSPLHF. CDR3 nucleotides: TGTGCCAGCAGCCAGCCCCCTCCGGGACAGGGGGTGAGCTCCTATAATTCACCCCTCCACTTT.

The V call is TRBV7-9, the J call TRBJ2-6; D is unresolved. From germline, CDR1 is SEHNR and CDR2 FQNEAQ (reference sequence). CDR3 length equals 15 residues. The V and J ends lost 5 bases and 2 bases respectively, with 10 bases between them. CDR3 region: CASSPATPGANVLTF. CDR3 nucleotide sequence: TGTGCCAGCAGCCCTGCTACCCCTGGGGCCAACGTCCTGACTTTC.

The table lists this clonotype with many counts. The gene calls are TRBV5-1 and TRBJ1-6; 8 positions agree with TRBD1. V lost 3 bases to trimming and J lost 7 bases; unmatched junction nucleotides: 9. Looked up from germline, CDR1 is SGHRS and CDR2 is YFSETQ. The CDR3 totals 16 residues. The CDR3 is CASSSLDRVGNSPLHF. The CDR3 DNA reads TGCGCCAGCAGCTCTCTGGACAGGGTCGGGAATTCACCCCTCCACTTT.

Comments on this clonotype: This sequence may be a read error, since a much larger clone differs from it by one base. The genes are TRBV5-1 and TRBJ2-1, with D possibly matching TRBD2 (5 bases). Per germline, CDR1 SGHRS and CDR2 YFSETQ. V was pared by 3 bases and J by 5 bases, with 15 bases between. This CDR3 has 15 residues. The CDR3 sequence: CASSYETLRDNEQFF. CDR3 nucleotide sequence: TGCGCCAGCAGCTACGAGACCCTGAGGGACAATGAGCAGTTCTTC.

The chain carries TRBV28 and TRBJ1-5, with 8 nucleotides matching TRBD1. CDR3 length equals 14 residues. The trim removed 5 bases at V and 4 bases at J, leaving 4 bases unmatched. Germline lookup yields CDR1 MDHEN and CDR2 SYDVKM. CDR3 region: CASSETGVNQPQHF. CDR3 DNA sequence: TGTGCCAGCAGTGAGACAGGGGTAAATCAGCCCCAGCATTTT.